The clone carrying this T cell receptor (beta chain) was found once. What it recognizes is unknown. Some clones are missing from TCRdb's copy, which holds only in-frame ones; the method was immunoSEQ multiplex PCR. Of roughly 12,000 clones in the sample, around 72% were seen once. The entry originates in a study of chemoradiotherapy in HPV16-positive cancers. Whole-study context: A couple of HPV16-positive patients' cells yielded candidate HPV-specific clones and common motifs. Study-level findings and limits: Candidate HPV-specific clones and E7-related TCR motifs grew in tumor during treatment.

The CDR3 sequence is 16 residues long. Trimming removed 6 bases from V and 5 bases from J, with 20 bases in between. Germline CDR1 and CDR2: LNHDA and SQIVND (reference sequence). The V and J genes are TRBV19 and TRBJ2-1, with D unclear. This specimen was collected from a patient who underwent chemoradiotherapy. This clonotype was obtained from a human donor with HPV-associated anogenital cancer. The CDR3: CASSVSVGWRDNEQFF. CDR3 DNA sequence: TGTGCCAGTAGCGTTTCGGTTGGATGGCGTGACAATGAGCAGTTCTTC. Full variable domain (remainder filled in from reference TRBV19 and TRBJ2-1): DGGITQSPKYLFRKEGQNVTLSCEQNLNHDAMYWYRQDPGQGLRLIYYSQIVNDFQKGDIAEGYSVSREKKESFPLTVTSAQKNPTAFYLCASSVSVGWRDNEQFFGPGTRLTVL.